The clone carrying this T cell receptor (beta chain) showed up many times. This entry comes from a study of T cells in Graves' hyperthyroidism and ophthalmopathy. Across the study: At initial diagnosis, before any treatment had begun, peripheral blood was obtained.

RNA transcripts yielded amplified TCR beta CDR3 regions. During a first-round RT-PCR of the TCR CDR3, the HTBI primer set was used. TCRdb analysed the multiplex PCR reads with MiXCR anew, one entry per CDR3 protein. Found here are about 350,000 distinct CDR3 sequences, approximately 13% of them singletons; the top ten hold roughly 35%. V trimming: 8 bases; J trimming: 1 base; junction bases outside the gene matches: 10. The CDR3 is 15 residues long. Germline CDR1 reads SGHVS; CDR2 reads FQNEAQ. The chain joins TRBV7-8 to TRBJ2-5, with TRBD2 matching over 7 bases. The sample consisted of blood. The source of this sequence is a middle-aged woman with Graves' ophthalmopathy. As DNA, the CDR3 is TGTGCCAGCTCTTACCCTAGCGGAACCCAAGAGACCCAGTACTTC. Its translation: CASSYPSGTQETQYF.